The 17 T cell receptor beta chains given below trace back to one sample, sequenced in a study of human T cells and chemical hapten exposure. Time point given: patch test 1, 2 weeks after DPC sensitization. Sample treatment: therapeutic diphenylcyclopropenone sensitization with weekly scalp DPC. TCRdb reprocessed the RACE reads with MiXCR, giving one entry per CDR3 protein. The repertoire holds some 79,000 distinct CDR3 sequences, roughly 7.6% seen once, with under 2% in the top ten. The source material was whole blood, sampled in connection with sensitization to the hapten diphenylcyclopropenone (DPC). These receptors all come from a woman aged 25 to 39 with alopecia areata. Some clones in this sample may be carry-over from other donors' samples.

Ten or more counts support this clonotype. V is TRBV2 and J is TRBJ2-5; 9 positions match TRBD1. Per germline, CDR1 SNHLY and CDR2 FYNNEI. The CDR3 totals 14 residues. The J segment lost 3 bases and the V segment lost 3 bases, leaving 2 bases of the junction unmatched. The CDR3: CASSDTGGKETQYF. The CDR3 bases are TGTGCCAGCAGTGATACAGGGGGCAAAGAGACCCAGTACTTC.

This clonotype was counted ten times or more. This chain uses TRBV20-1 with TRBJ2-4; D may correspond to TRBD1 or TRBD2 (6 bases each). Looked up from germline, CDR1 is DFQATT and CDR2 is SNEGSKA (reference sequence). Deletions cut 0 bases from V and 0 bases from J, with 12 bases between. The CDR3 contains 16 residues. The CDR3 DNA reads TGCAGTGCTAGAGATAGGGGGGAACTAGCCAAAAACATTCAGTACTTC. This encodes CSARDRGELAKNIQYF.

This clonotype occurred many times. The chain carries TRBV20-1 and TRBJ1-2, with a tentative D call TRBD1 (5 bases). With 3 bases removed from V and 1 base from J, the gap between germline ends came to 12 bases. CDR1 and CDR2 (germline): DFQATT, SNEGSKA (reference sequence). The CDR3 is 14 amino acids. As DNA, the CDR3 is TGCAGTGCTAGGCCCTCTGGGGGTAACTATGGCTACACCTTC. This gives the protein CSARPSGGNYGYTF.

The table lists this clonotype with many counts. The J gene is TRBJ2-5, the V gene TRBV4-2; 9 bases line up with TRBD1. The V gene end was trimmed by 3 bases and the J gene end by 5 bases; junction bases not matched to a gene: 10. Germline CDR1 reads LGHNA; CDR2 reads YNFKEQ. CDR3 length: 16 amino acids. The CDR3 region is CASSQAATGGGETQYF. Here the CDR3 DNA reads TGTGCCAGCAGCCAGGCTGCGACAGGGGGAGGGGAGACCCAGTACTTC.

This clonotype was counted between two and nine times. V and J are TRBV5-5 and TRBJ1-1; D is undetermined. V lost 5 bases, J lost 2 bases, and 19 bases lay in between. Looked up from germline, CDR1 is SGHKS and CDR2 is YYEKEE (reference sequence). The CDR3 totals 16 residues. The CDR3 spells CASSPIYTRGNTEAFF. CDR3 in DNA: TGTGCCAGCAGTCCAATTTACACCCGTGGTAACACTGAAGCTTTCTTT. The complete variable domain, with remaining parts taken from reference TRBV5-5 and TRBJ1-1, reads DAGVTQSPTHLIKTRGQQVTLRCSPISGHKSVSWYQQVLGQGPQFIFQYYEKEERGRGNFPDRFSARQFPNYSSELNVNALLLGDSALYLCASSPIYTRGNTEAFFGQGTRLTVV.

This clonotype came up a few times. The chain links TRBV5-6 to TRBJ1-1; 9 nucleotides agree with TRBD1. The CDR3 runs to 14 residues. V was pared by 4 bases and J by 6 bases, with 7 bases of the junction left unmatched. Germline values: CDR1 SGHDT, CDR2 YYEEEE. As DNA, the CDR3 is TGTGCCAGCAGCCAGGGACAGGGTACCGCTGAAGCTTTCTTT. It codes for CASSQGQGTAEAFF.

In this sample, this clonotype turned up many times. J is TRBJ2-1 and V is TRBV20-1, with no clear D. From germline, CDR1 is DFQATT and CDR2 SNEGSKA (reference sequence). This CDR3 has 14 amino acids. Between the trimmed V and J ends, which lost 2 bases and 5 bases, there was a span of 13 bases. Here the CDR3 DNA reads TGCAGTGCTAGAAACAGAAGATTCAACAATGAGCAGTTCTTC. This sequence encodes CSARNRRFNNEQFF.

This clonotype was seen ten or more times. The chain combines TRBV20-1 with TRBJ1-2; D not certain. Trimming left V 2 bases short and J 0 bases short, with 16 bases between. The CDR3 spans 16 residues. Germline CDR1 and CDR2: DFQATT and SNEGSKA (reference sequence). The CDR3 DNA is TGCAGTGCTAGAAACGTGGGGATAGTCTCTAACTATGGCTACACCTTC. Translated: CSARNVGIVSNYGYTF.

The CDR3 sequence is CASSPTVNTGELFF. The CDR3 DNA follows: TGTGCCAGCAGCCCGACGGTGAACACCGGGGAGCTGTTTTTT. The rearrangement links TRBV14 to TRBJ2-2; D gene ambiguous. Germline CDR1 SGHDN, CDR2 FVKESK. Deletions cut 4 bases from V and 1 base from J, with 7 bases between. The CDR3 runs to 14 residues.

The CDR3 coding sequence is TGTGCCAGCAGTTACGATGTGTGGGACAGGAGCTCTGGAAACACCATATATTTT. Its translation is CASSYDVWDRSSGNTIYF. This chain links TRBV6-5 with TRBJ1-3; 8 bases line up with TRBD1. Trimming cost V 2 bases and J 0 bases; bases outside gene matches: 9. The CDR3 covers 18 residues. Germline V CDR1 and CDR2: MNHEY, SVGAGI.

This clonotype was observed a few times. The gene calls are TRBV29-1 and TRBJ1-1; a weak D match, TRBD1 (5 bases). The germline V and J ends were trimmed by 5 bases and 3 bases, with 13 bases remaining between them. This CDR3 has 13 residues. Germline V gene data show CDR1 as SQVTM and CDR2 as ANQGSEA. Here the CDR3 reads CSVRWGGDTEAFF. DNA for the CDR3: TGCAGCGTTAGGTGGGGAGGGGACACTGAAGCTTTCTTT.

CDR3 residues: CASSLQKGGETQYF. In DNA form, the CDR3 reads TGCGCCAGCAGCTTGCAGAAGGGGGGAGAGACCCAGTACTTC. The chain joins TRBV5-1 to TRBJ2-5; D is perhaps TRBD1 or TRBD2 (6 bases each). The V gene lost 1 base and the J gene lost 4 bases, with 11 bases spanning the gap. The germline V gene encodes CDR1 SGHRS and CDR2 YFSETQ. This CDR3 spans 14 amino acids.

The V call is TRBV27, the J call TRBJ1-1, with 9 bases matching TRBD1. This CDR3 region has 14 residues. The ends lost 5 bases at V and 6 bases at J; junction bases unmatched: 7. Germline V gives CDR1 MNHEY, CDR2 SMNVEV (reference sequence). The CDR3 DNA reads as TGTGCCAGCAGTCCCGGGACAGGGCTATCTGAAGCTTTCTTT. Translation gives CASSPGTGLSEAFF.

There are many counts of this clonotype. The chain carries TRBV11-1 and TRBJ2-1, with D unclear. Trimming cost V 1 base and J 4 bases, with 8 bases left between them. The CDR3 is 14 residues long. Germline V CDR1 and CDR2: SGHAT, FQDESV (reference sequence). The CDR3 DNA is TGTGCCAGCAGCTTAGGCCAAGCGTACAATGAGCAGTTCTTC. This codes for CASSLGQAYNEQFF.

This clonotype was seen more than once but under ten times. The CDR3 is CSARDFAGAGETQYF. In DNA, the CDR3 is TGCAGTGCTAGAGATTTTGCGGGGGCGGGGGAGACCCAGTACTTC. V usage is TRBV20-1 and J usage is TRBJ2-5; D is perhaps TRBD2 (7 bases). Trimming shortened V by 0 bases and J by 5 bases, and 16 bases separated the two germline ends. The CDR3 extends over 15 amino acids. Germline CDR1 reads DFQATT; CDR2 reads SNEGSKA (reference sequence).

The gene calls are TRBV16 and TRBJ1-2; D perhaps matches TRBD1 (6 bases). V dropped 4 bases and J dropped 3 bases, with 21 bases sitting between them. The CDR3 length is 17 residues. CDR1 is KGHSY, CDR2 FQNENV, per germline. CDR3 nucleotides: TGTGCCAGCAGCCGGAGGGCAGACAGGCTGGCCGACTATGGCTACACCTTC. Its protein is CASSRRADRLADYGYTF.

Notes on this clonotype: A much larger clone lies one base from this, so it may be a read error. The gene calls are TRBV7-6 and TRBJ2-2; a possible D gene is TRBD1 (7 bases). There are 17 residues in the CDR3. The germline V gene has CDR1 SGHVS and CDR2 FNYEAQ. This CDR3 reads CANSLGGGAGGPGELFF. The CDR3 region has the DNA TGTGCCAACAGCTTAGGGGGCGGGGCAGGAGGCCCCGGGGAGCTGTTTTTT.